The clone carrying this TCR beta chain showed up just a few times. The antigen is unknown. These data are taken from a study of T cell repertoires in cytomegalovirus infection. Overall study: Public TCR beta signatures provided an indication of both CMV infection and a matching HLA type. Study observations and caveats: The ex vivo response showed dominance by HLA-C-restricted CMV-specific TCR beta clonotypes.

One entry per CDR3 protein results from TCRdb running MiXCR on the reads. The table has 150,000 to 200,000 distinct CDR3 sequences, around 14% seen once. The CDR3 consists of 13 residues. V was shortened by 3 bases and J by 11 bases, with 14 bases between the two germline ends. The sample taken for sequencing was PBMCs. This sequence originates from a human donor in good health (CMV status not recorded). Some clones in this sample may be carry-over from other donors' samples. This chain joins TRBV12-3 or TRBV12-4 and TRBJ1-5; perhaps TRBD1 as D (5 bases). The CDR3 protein is CASSLAGPAAQHF. As DNA, the CDR3 is TGTGCCAGCAGTTTGGCAGGGCCAGCGGCCCAGCATTTT.